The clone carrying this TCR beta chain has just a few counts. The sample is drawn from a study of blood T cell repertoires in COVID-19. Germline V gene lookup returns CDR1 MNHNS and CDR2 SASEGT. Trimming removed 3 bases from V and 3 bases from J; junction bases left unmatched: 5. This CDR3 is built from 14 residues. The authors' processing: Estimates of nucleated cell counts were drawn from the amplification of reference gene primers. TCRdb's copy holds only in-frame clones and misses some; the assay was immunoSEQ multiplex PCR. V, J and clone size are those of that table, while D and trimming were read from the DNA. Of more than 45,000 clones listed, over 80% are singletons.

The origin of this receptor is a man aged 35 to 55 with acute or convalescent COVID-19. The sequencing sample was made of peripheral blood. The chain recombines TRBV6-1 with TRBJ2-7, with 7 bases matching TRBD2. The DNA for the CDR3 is TGTGCCAGCAGTGAGGAGACTAGCTACTACGAGCAGTACTTC. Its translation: CASSEETSYYEQYF.